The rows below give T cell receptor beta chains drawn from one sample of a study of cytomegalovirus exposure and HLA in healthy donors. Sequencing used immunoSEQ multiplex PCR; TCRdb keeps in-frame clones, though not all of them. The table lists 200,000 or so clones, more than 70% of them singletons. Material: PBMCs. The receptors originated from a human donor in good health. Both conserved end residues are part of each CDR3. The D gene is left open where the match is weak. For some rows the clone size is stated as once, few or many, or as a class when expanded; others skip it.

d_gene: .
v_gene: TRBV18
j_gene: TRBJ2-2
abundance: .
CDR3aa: CASSPPGASNTGELFF
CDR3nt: TGTGCCAGCTCACCCCCAGGGGCGTCAAACACCGGGGAGCTGTTTTTT

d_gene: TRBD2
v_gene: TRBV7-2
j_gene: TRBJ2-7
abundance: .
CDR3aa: CASSLLAGGIYEQYF
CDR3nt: TGTGCCAGCAGCTTACTAGCGGGAGGGATTTACGAGCAGTACTTC

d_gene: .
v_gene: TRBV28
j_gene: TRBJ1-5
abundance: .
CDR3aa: CASSAGGGRQPQHF
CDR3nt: TGTGCCAGCAGCGCCGGGGGGGGGCGGCAGCCCCAGCATTTT

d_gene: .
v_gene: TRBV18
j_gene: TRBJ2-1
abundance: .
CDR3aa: CASSPASPGNNEQFF
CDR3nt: TGTGCCAGCTCACCAGCATCGCCAGGGAACAATGAGCAGTTCTTC

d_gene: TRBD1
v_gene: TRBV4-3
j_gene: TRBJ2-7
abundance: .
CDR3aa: CASSHKTGTAYEQYF
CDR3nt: TGCGCCAGCAGCCACAAAACCGGGACAGCCTACGAGCAGTACTTC

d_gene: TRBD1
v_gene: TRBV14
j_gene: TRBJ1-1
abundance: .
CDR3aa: CASSLTDRETEAFF
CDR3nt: TGTGCCAGCAGCCTCACGGACAGGGAGACTGAAGCTTTCTTT

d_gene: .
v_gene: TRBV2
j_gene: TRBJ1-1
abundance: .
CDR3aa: CASNQGRNTEAFF
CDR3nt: TGTGCCAGCAATCAGGGTAGGAACACTGAAGCTTTCTTT

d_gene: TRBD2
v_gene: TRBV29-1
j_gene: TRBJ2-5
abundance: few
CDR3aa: CSVLSGRETQYF
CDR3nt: TGCAGCGTTCTTAGCGGGAGGGAGACCCAGTACTTC

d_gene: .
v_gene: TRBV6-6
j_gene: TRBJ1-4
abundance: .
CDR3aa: CASSPTRRDEKLFF
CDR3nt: TGTGCCAGCAGCCCAACACGTCGGGATGAAAAACTGTTTTTT

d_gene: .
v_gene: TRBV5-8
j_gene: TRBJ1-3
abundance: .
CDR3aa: CASSLEGVLRNTIYF
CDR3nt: TGTGCCAGCAGCTTGGAAGGGGTATTGAGAAACACCATATATTTT

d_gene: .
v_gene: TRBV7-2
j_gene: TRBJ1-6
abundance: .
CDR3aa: CASSLVLPQGTISSPLHF
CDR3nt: TGTGCCAGCAGCTTAGTTCTGCCCCAGGGAACCATAAGTTCACCCCTCCACTTT

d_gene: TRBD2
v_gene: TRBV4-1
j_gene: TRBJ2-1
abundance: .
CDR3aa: CASSYGRTLAGPYNEQFF
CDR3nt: TGCGCCAGCAGCTACGGAAGAACACTAGCGGGACCATACAATGAGCAGTTCTTC

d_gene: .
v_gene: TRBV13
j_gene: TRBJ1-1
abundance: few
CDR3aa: CASSPRTARMNTEAFF
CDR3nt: TGTGCCAGCAGCCCGCGGACAGCAAGGATGAACACTGAAGCTTTCTTT

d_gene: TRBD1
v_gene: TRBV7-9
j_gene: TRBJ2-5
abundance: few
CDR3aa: CASSSQGQGIETQYF
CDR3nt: TGTGCCAGCAGCTCACAAGGACAGGGAATCGAGACCCAGTACTTC

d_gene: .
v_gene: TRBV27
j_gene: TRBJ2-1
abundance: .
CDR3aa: CASSYLRGAGGEQFF
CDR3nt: TGTGCCAGCAGTTACCTCCGGGGGGCCGGAGGTGAGCAGTTCTTC

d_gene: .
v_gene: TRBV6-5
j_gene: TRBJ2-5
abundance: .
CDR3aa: CASSRQDQETQYF
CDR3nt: TGTGCCAGCAGTAGACAGGACCAAGAGACCCAGTACTTC

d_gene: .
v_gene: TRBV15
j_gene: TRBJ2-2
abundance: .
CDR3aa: CATSSAQGYSTGELFF
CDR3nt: TGTGCCACCAGCAGCGCCCAGGGCTATAGTACCGGGGAGCTGTTTTTT

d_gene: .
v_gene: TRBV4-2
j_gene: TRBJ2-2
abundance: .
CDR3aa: CASSPHRVGNTGELFF
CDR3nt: TGTGCCAGCAGCCCCCATCGGGTAGGGAACACCGGGGAGCTGTTTTTT

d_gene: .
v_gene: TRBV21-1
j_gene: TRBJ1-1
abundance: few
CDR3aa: CASSKQGRTEAFF
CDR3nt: TGTGCCAGCAGCAAACAGGGCAGGACTGAAGCTTTCTTT

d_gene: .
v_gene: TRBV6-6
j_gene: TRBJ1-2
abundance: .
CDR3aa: CASTRGTARSGDGYTF
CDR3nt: TGTGCCAGCACCCGGGGGACGGCCCGTTCGGGCGATGGCTACACCTTC

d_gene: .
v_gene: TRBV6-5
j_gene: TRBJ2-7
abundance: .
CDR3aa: CASIGSYEQYF
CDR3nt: TGTGCCAGCATTGGGAGCTACGAGCAGTACTTC

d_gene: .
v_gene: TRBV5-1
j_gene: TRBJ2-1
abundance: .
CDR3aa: CASSLVGDSTYNEQFF
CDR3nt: TGCGCCAGCAGCTTGGTTGGAGACTCTACCTACAATGAGCAGTTCTTC

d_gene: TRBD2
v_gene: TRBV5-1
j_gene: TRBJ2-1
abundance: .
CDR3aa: CASSFLAGSSSYNEQFF
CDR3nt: TGCGCCAGCAGCTTTCTAGCGGGATCGAGCTCCTACAATGAGCAGTTCTTC

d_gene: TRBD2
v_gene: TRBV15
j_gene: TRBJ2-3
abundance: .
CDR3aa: CATSRGGRELTDTQYF
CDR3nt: TGTGCCACCAGCAGAGGAGGGCGGGAGCTGACAGATACGCAGTATTTT

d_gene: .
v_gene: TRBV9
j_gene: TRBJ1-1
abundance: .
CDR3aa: CASSGTENTEAFF
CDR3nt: TGTGCCAGCAGCGGAACAGAGAACACTGAAGCTTTCTTT

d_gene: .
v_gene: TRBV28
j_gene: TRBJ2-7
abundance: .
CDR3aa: CASSSGGFHEQYF
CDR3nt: TGTGCCAGCAGTTCAGGAGGTTTCCACGAGCAGTACTTC

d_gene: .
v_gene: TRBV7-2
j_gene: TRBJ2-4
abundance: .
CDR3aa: CASSPHGKNIQYF
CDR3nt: TGTGCCAGCAGCCCCCACGGTAAAAACATTCAGTACTTC

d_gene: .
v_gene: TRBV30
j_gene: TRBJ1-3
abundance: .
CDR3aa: CAWESVSSGNTIYF
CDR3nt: TGTGCCTGGGAATCCGTCAGCTCTGGAAACACCATATATTTT

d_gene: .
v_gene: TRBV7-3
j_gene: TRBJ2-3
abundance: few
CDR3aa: CASSLNPRGNTQYF
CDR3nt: TGTGCCAGCAGCTTAAACCCACGGGGGAATACGCAGTATTTT

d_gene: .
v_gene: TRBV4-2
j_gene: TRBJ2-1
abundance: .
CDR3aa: CASSQHPGGERSFYNEQFF
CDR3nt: TGTGCCAGCAGCCAACACCCTGGAGGGGAAAGGAGTTTCTACAATGAGCAGTTCTTC

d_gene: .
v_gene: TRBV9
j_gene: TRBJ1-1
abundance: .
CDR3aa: CASSAITKNTEAFF
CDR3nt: TGTGCCAGCAGCGCGATTACAAAGAACACTGAAGCTTTCTTT

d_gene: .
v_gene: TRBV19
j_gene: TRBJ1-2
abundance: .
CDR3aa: CASSIGDKPNGGYTF
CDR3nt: TGTGCCAGTAGTATAGGGGACAAACCAAATGGTGGCTACACCTTC

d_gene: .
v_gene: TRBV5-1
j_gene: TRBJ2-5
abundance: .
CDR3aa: CASSPSDLIRGETQYF
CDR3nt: TGCGCCAGCAGCCCATCAGACCTGATCAGGGGCGAGACCCAGTACTTC

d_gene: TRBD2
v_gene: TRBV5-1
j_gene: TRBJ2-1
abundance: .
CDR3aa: CASSLLGTSGSTGYNEQFF
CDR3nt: TGCGCCAGCAGCCTACTTGGGACTAGCGGGAGCACCGGGTACAATGAGCAGTTCTTC